This T cell receptor beta chain was profiled in a study of T cell changes during pregnancy in multiple sclerosis. This CDR3 is 15 amino acids long. Germline CDR1 reads ENHRY; CDR2 reads SYGVKD. J lost 1 base, V lost 0 bases, and 2 bases had no gene match. TCRdb's table, derived via immunoSEQ multiplex PCR, lists solely in-frame clones and lacks some. Seen here are fewer than 40,000 clones, 87% observed once, and the top ten hold about 9.5%. The receptor was isolated from a female donor with multiple sclerosis, enrolled in a pregnancy study. Sequenced here: CD8+ T cells from peripheral blood mononuclear cells, sampled in the first trimester of pregnancy. The rearrangement links TRBV10-3 to TRBJ2-5, with TRBD1 matching 7 bases. The DNA for the CDR3 is TGTGCCATCAGTGAGTCCCGGGACAGCCAAGAGACCCAGTACTTC. It codes for CAISESRDSQETQYF.